This paragraph covers one T cell receptor (beta chain) sequence. Its antigen is unknown. Three rounds of nested PCR, following a modified ARM-PCR protocol, produced the TCRbeta library. One entry per CDR3 protein, called by TCRdb with MiXCR from the multiplex PCR reads. Of roughly 70,000 distinct CDR3 sequences detected, roughly 73% appear once; the ten largest clones hold under 30%. This sample is drawn from a study of tumor and adjacent non-tumor tissue in lung cancer. Overall study: The cohort had roughly 11 adenocarcinoma, a couple of squamous cell and 1 small cell patients. Whole-study findings and limits: Tumor repertoires had a smaller top 100 clone share than normal lung.

The template was RNA from unsorted bulk tissue. Germline assignment: CDR1 DFQATT and CDR2 SNEGSKA (reference sequence). The CDR3 has 14 amino acids. This TCR derives from a man aged 55 to 70 with non-small cell lung cancer. The genes are TRBV20-1 and TRBJ2-1; possibly TRBD2 for D (6 bases). The sample comprised lung tumor tissue. CDR3 region: CSTRDQRTSYEQFF. The DNA of the CDR3 is TGCAGCACTAGAGATCAACGCACTAGCTATGAGCAGTTCTTC.